Listed below are T cell receptor beta chains from one sample, sequenced in a study of T cell responses to AZD1222 COVID-19 vaccine. The assay was immunoSEQ multiplex PCR, and TCRdb's table has in-frame clones only and misses some. The data show more than 150,000 clones, with more than 75% seen just once and approximately 26% held by the top ten. The material was peripheral blood, obtained 28 days after the second AZD1222 dose. These receptors originate from an adult who received the AZD1222 COVID-19 vaccine. Each CDR3 is given with its conserved first and last residue. Fields, in order: V gene, D gene, CDR3 protein. A D gene is named only where the DNA matches it firmly.

>TRBV7-3|TRBD1
CASSLTGTVPGNTIYF
>TRBV2|TRBD2
CASRRTSLSYEQYF
>TRBV5-6|-
CASSLVEGELFF
>TRBV10-3|TRBD1
CAAGKQGARTEAFF
>TRBV28|TRBD2
CASSPLGLADLRGNEQFF
>TRBV11-2|TRBD2
CASSSLASGGTDTQYF
>TRBV19|-
CASSPSSWTEQYF
>TRBV28|TRBD2
CASIPGVVAGRTDTQYF
>TRBV7-9|-
CASSSSGTTRDEQYF
>TRBV10-3|-
CAISEPQGYTEAFF
>TRBV24-1|-
CATSDHYTGELFF
>TRBV19|-
CASSRQTTDTQYF
>TRBV28|-
CASSLLGSQPQHF
>TRBV24-1|-
CATCRPPNTGELFF
>TRBV2|-
CASSQRRTVSYEQYF
>TRBV5-6|TRBD1
CASSFGTGSYEQYF
>TRBV7-2|TRBD2
CASSLVAGGVYNEQFF
>TRBV4-3|-
CASSQDIPTGIAYEQYF
>TRBV7-8|-
CASSGAGSNTEAFF
>TRBV27|-
CASSLGAGGYGYTF
>TRBV18|TRBD1
CASSPGQGRYEQYF
>TRBV21-1|-
CASSIPGLAGSYEQYF
>TRBV7-2|TRBD1
CASSFVGTGDYEQYF
>TRBV7-2|TRBD2
CASSLTRTSGEREQFF
>TRBV7-9|-
CASSLQEHYNEQFF
>TRBV19|-
CASSIREQARQYF
>TRBV24-1|TRBD1
CATSDYGQGASYEQFF
>TRBV4-2|TRBD2
CASSPTPGLGPEQYF
>TRBV21-1|-
CASSIRLRYGDTQYF
>TRBV19|-
CASSIQSSYNEQFF
>TRBV30|-
CAWSELVSKNIQYF
>TRBV18|-
CASSGTARNTEAFF
>TRBV5-1|TRBD2
CASSLRLAGTTGELFF
>TRBV7-2|TRBD2
CASSLRTSGLSSYEQYF
>TRBV2|TRBD1
CASSDRQGYGYTF
>TRBV25-1|-
CASSESGPQHF
>TRBV18|TRBD1
CASSPQGQGGTEAFF
>TRBV9|-
CASSSTDTQYF
>TRBV29-1|-
CSVGQSNTEAFF
>TRBV2|-
CASSEGQTYNSPLHF
>TRBV30|-
CAWSADTIYF